The T cell receptor (beta chain) under discussion was sequenced for a study of blood T cell repertoires in COVID-19. Study processing details: For nucleated cells, counts were estimated from reference gene primer amplification. Libraries were prepared by immunoSEQ multiplex PCR; TCRdb keeps only in-frame clonotypes and omits some of them. Clone size and the V and J calls come from that table; the DNA yielded D and trimming. In the table there are fewer than 400,000 clones, over 90% of which are singletons. This CDR3 spans 12 amino acids. V shed 0 bases and J shed 10 bases, with 8 bases lying between them. Germline CDR1 reads SGHRS; CDR2 reads YFSETQ.

The clonotype originates from a woman aged 25 to 45 who had been exposed to COVID-19. The V call is TRBV5-1, the J call TRBJ2-1, with a possible D match to TRBD2 (5 bases). Sequencing was performed on PBMCs or T cells enriched from blood (not recorded which). The CDR3 coding sequence is TGCGCCAGCAGCTTGGTCGGCGGGGAGCAGTTCTTC. Amino acid sequence: CASSLVGGEQFF.